The present entry profiles one TCR beta chain with its context. Its antigen remains unidentified. V gave up 6 bases and J gave up 4 bases, with 16 bases separating them. This CDR3 comprises 15 residues. The sample originates from a study of yellow fever vaccine responses in identical twins. Study conclusions and caveats: The authors reported partly convergent, partly personalized vaccine responses in identical twins.

TCRdb re-called the RT-PCR reads through MiXCR, storing one row per CDR3 protein. The repertoire holds several hundred distinct CDR3 sequences, around 70% seen once, with approximately 40% in the top ten. The J gene is TRBJ2-1, the V gene TRBV12-3 or TRBV12-4, with TRBD2 as a possible D gene (6 bases). Sequenced here: T cells from blood (PBMCs), unsorted or a sorted subset (not recorded which), sampled before or after yellow fever vaccination (not recorded which). This receptor was identified in a female donor who received the yellow fever vaccine. The CDR3 loop is CASSPIGGTYNEQFF. CDR3 DNA: TGTGCCAGCAGCCCCATCGGGGGAACATACAATGAGCAGTTCTTC.